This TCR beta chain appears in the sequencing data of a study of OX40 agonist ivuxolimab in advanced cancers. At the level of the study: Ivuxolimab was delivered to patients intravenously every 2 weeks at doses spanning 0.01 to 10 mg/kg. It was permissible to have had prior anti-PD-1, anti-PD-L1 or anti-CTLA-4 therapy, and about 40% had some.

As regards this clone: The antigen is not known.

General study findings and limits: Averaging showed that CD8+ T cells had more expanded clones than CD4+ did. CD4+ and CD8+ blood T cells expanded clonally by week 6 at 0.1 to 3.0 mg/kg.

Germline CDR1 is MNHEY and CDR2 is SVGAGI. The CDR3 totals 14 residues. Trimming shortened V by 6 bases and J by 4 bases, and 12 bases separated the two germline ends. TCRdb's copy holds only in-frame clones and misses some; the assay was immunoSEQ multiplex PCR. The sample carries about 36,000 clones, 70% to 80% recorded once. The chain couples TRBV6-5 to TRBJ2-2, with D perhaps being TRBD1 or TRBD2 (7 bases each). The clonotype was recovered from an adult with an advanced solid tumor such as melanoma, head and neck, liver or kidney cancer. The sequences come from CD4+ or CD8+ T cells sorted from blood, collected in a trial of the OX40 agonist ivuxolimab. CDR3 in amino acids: CASRSGGGTGELFF. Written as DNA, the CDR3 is TGTGCCAGCAGGTCAGGGGGGGGCACCGGGGAGCTGTTTTTT.